The 11 T cell receptor beta chains given below trace back to one sample, sequenced in a study of OX40 agonist ivuxolimab in advanced cancers. Library prep was done by the immunoSEQ multiplex PCR assay. As stored in TCRdb, this immuneACCESS dataset retains in-frame rearrangements with V and J assigned. A fraction of the clones does not appear; measured against another copy, unresolved V genes explain less than half of the discrepancy, and the remainder lacks a known reason. The sample includes more than 50,000 clones, with around 84% observed a single time. The biggest ten clones account for over 3.5% of the sample. The sequenced sample was CD4+ or CD8+ T cells sorted from blood, obtained in a trial of the OX40 agonist ivuxolimab. These receptors all stem from an adult with an advanced solid tumor such as melanoma, head and neck, liver or kidney cancer.

This clone occurred a few times. V usage is TRBV7-8 and J usage is TRBJ2-2; no firm D call. Germline V lookup: CDR1 SGHVS, CDR2 FQNEAQ. The germline V and J ends were trimmed by 9 bases and 4 bases, with 9 bases remaining between them. The CDR3 spans 12 residues. This CDR3 reads CASMEFTGELFF. The CDR3 coding sequence is TGTGCCAGTATGGAATTCACCGGGGAGCTGTTTTTT.

V and J are TRBV2 and TRBJ2-2, with unresolved D. The germline V gene encodes CDR1 SNHLY and CDR2 FYNNEI. This CDR3 contains 15 residues. The V end was cut by 7 bases, the J end by 0 bases, with 12 bases between. In DNA form, the CDR3 reads TGTGCCAGCAAGATTAACAAGCCGAACACCGGGGAGCTGTTTTTT. Translation: CASKINKPNTGELFF.

The genes are TRBV10-3 and TRBJ2-7; 8 nucleotides line up with TRBD2. Trimming at V came to 4 bases and at J to 6 bases, leaving 5 bases not matched to a gene. The V gene's germline CDR1 is ENHRY and CDR2 SYGVKD. The CDR3 consists of 13 residues. The CDR3 reads CAISAGTRFEQYF. The CDR3 DNA reads as TGTGCCATCAGTGCCGGGACTAGATTCGAGCAGTACTTC.

This chain uses TRBV10-1 with TRBJ1-1, with 11 bases aligning to TRBD1. CDR1 and CDR2 from the germline V gene are WNHNN and SYGVQD (reference sequence). The CDR3 is 14 amino acids. V shed 0 bases and J 11 bases; nucleotides not matched to a gene: 5. The CDR3 region has the DNA TGCGCCAGCAGTGAGTCGGGAAGGGACAGGGGGGCTTTCTTT. This codes for CASSESGRDRGAFF.

V usage is TRBV18 and J usage is TRBJ1-1; tentative D call: TRBD1 (5 bases). Germline values: CDR1 KGHSH, CDR2 LQKENI. The length of the CDR3 is 12 residues. Trimming stripped 3 bases from V and 6 bases from J, with 8 bases between. The CDR3 loop reads CASSPRDPEAFF. The CDR3 bases are TGTGCCAGCTCACCGAGGGACCCTGAAGCTTTCTTT.

J is TRBJ2-2 and V is TRBV28; 9 bases fit TRBD2. The CDR3 has 16 residues. CDR1 MDHEN and CDR2 SYDVKM come from the germline V gene. V was clipped by 2 bases and J by 4 bases; unmatched bases: 5. Here the CDR3 reads CASSLNSGSITGELFF. CDR3 in DNA: TGTGCCAGCAGTTTAAATAGCGGGAGTATCACCGGGGAGCTGTTTTTT. The full variable domain, its missing parts supplied by reference TRBV28 and TRBJ2-2, is DVKVTQSSRYLVKRTGEKVFLECVQDMDHENMFWYRQDPGLGLRLIYFSYDVKMKEKGDIPEGYSVSREKKERFSLILESASTNQTSMYLCASSLNSGSITGELFFGEGSRLTVL.

This clone was observed a few times. V is TRBV28 and J is TRBJ2-1; D is undetermined. The CDR3 extends over 14 amino acids. Germline lookup yields CDR1 MDHEN and CDR2 SYDVKM. V was shortened by 3 bases and J by 4 bases, with 10 bases between the two germline ends. CDR3 sequence: CASSFGQVYNEQFF. The CDR3 DNA is TGTGCCAGCAGTTTCGGTCAGGTATACAATGAGCAGTTCTTC.

This rearrangement joins TRBV5-8 to TRBJ2-7; 10 bases are a match to TRBD1. Losses at the gene ends were 7 bases for V and 0 bases for J; bases not matched to a gene: 1. The length of the CDR3 is 13 residues. Looked up from germline, CDR1 is SGHTS and CDR2 is YDEGEE. DNA for the CDR3: TGTGCCAGCCGGGACAGGGGCTCCTACGAGCAGTACTTC. As protein: CASRDRGSYEQYF.

Written as DNA, the CDR3 is TGCGCCAGCAGCTTGGCTCAGGGGGCGCAGGGGCAGTTCTTC. This sequence encodes CASSLAQGAQGQFF. The chain couples TRBV5-1 to TRBJ2-1; 8 bases align to TRBD1. Germline loops: CDR1 SGHRS, CDR2 YFSETQ. There are 14 residues in the CDR3. V lost 0 bases and J lost 12; bases outside the gene matches: 8.

This chain connects TRBV9 to TRBJ2-2; D is undetermined. V lost 4 bases, J lost 2 bases, and 18 bases lay in between. Germline CDR1 SGDLS, CDR2 YYNGEE. The CDR3 runs 17 residues. The CDR3 DNA sequence: TGTGCCAGCAGCCTGGGTCAGAGGACCCTTAACACCGGGGAGCTGTTTTTT. Its translation: CASSLGQRTLNTGELFF.

The chain combines TRBV7-3 with TRBJ1-6, with D perhaps matching TRBD1 (5 bases). Between the trimmed V and J ends, which lost 5 bases and 4 bases, there was a span of 12 bases. The CDR3 covers 15 residues. Germline-derived CDR1 and CDR2 are SGHTA and FQGTGA. CDR3 amino acids: CASSLGGHYNSPLHF. The CDR3 region has the DNA TGTGCCAGCAGCCTAGGAGGACATTATAATTCACCCCTCCACTTT.